This T cell receptor (beta chain) derives from a study of human T cells and chemical hapten exposure. In TCRdb, the RACE reads were re-called with MiXCR into one record per CDR3 protein. The sample yields 65,000 to 90,000 distinct CDR3 sequences, about 6.6% seen once. The time point is: patch test 2, 6 weeks after DPC sensitization. Stated treatment: therapeutic diphenylcyclopropenone sensitization with weekly scalp DPC. This clonotype showed up many times. The germline CDR1 and CDR2 sequences are PRHDT and FYEKMQ (reference sequence). The CDR3 contains 13 residues. The V end was cut by 8 bases, the J end by 3 bases, with 12 bases between.

This clonotype was sampled from a woman aged 30 to 39 with alopecia areata. Some clones in this sample may be carry-over from other donors' samples. Sequencing was performed on whole blood, taken in connection with sensitization to the hapten diphenylcyclopropenone (DPC). J is TRBJ2-3 and V is TRBV13; D ambiguous. CDR3 protein: CASRLAITDTQYF. The CDR3 DNA reads as TGTGCCAGCCGCCTGGCTATAACAGATACGCAGTATTTT.